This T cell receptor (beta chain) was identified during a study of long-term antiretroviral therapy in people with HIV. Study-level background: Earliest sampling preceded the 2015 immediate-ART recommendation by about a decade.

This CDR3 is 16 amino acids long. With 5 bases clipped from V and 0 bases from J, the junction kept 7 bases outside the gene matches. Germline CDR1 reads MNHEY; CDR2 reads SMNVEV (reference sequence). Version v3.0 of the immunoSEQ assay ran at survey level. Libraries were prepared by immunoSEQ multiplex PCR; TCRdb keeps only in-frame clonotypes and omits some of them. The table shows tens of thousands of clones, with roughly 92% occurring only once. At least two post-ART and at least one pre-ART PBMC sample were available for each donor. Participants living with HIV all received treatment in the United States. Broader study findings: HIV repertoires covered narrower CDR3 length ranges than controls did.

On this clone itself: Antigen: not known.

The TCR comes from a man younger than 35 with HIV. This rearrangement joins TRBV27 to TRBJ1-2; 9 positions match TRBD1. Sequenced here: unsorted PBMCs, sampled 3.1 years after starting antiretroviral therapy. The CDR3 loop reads CASSPGQGPTNYGYTF. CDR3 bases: TGTGCCAGCAGTCCGGGACAGGGACCGACTAACTATGGCTACACCTTC.